This T cell receptor beta chain was captured by sequencing in a study of control samples from healthy donors and cancer patients. Germline-derived CDR1 and CDR2 are SGHDT and YYEEEE. V shed 4 bases and J shed 4 bases, with 5 bases lying between them. This CDR3 contains 12 residues. Assay: immunoSEQ multiplex PCR; the TCRdb copy retains only in-frame clones and omits some. Of some 150,000 clones detected, about 91% appear once; the ten largest clones hold 3% to 4%. This chain connects TRBV5-6 to TRBJ1-4; D ambiguous. The TCR comes from a man younger than 45 in good health. Source material: blood. Here the CDR3 reads CASSALNEKLFF. CDR3 in DNA: TGTGCCAGCAGCGCCCTTAATGAAAAACTGTTTTTT.